This T cell receptor (beta chain) emerged from a study of T cells in Graves' hyperthyroidism and ophthalmopathy. In patients aged 18 to 65, hyperthyroidism was newly diagnosed, with duration under 2 months. Any patient presenting with uncontrolled infection, other autoimmune disease, pregnancy or lactation was left out. Diagnostic decisions used clinical symptoms, serum thyroxine and TRAb, thyroid ultrasound and orbital computed tomography. The J segment lost 2 bases and the V segment lost 5 bases, leaving 11 bases of the junction unmatched. Germline V gene data show CDR1 as LNHDA and CDR2 as SQIVND (reference sequence). CDR3 length equals 16 residues. This clonotype occurred many times. Its antigen is undetermined. Amplification of TCR beta CDR3 regions used RNA as the template. First-round RT-PCR of the TCR CDR3 relied on the HTBI primer set. TCRdb re-analysed the multiplex PCR reads in MiXCR, keeping a single row per CDR3 protein. This sample has approximately 710,000 distinct CDR3 sequences, with 17% found just once.

Study-level points and caveats: Ophthalmopathy and stable hyperthyroidism were told apart by a 13 V-J model.

The sequence came from a man in his fifties or sixties with Graves' hyperthyroidism. This chain links TRBV19 with TRBJ1-2; 7 bases map to TRBD1. Input material: blood. CDR3: CASSFMVGGRNYGYTF. CDR3 DNA sequence: TGTGCCAGTAGTTTCATGGTAGGGGGCAGGAACTATGGCTACACCTTC.